Listed here are 21 T cell receptor beta chains from one sample, sequenced in a study of OX40 agonist ivuxolimab in advanced cancers. Library preparation used the immunoSEQ multiplex PCR assay. TCRdb took this table from immuneACCESS and kept in-frame rearrangements with V and J called. Such tables lack part of the clones; where checked against another copy, unresolved V genes explain under half of the gap, and the rest is unexplained. The sample data list roughly 50,000 clones, and roughly nine tenths of these were observed just once. 10% to 15% of the sample is in the top ten clones. This specimen was CD4+ or CD8+ T cells sorted from blood, taken in a trial of the OX40 agonist ivuxolimab. These receptors were obtained from an adult with an advanced solid tumor such as melanoma, head and neck, liver or kidney cancer.

V gene TRBV19 combines with J gene TRBJ2-1, with D perhaps TRBD1 or TRBD2 (6 bases each). Trimming removed 5 bases from V and 1 base from J, with 18 bases in between. Germline V gene lookup returns CDR1 LNHDA and CDR2 SQIVND (reference sequence). This CDR3 comprises 17 residues. The CDR3 protein is CASSPRTGAGSYNEQFF. The CDR3 DNA reads TGTGCCAGTAGTCCCCGGACGGGGGCGGGATCCTACAATGAGCAGTTCTTC.

This clone was seen a single time. The chain combines TRBV28 with TRBJ2-7; D ambiguous. There are 11 residues in the CDR3. Looked up from germline, CDR1 is MDHEN and CDR2 is SYDVKM. The germline V and J ends were trimmed by 2 bases and 4 bases, with 3 bases remaining between them. The CDR3 DNA is TGTGCCAGCAGTTTACGGTACGAGCAGTACTTC. Its translation is CASSLRYEQYF.

This clone was detected only a few times. The chain has TRBV11-2 and TRBJ1-6; 7 bases are a match to TRBD1. CDR3 length equals 15 residues. The V gene's germline CDR1 is SGHAT and CDR2 FQNNGV. J was trimmed by 10 bases and V by 3 bases; bases with no gene match: 9. As DNA, the CDR3 is TGTGCCAGCAGCTTCTCGGAAAGGGGGCGGTCACCCCTCCACTTT. Amino acids: CASSFSERGRSPLHF.

DNA of the CDR3: TGTGCCAGCAGTCGACGAGCAGACGTAGCCTACGAGCAGTACTTC. Protein product: CASSRRADVAYEQYF. This sequence joins TRBV6-6 and TRBJ2-7; D remains ambiguous. Germline V gene sequence: CDR1 MNHNY, CDR2 SVGAGI (reference sequence). CDR3 size: 15 residues. The V end lost 5 bases, the J end lost 2 bases, and 16 bases lay between the germline ends.

The chain has TRBV28 and TRBJ2-1; possible D gene TRBD2, 5 bases. The germline V and J ends were trimmed by 4 bases and 0 bases, with 10 bases remaining between them. Germline CDR1 reads MDHEN; CDR2 reads SYDVKM. This CDR3 is 15 amino acids long. The CDR3 is CASSSLGSSYNEQFF. The CDR3 region has the DNA TGTGCCAGCAGTTCATTGGGGAGCTCCTACAATGAGCAGTTCTTC. Complete variable domain (other parts from reference TRBV28 and TRBJ2-1): DVKVTQSSRYLVKRTGEKVFLECVQDMDHENMFWYRQDPGLGLRLIYFSYDVKMKEKGDIPEGYSVSREKKERFSLILESASTNQTSMYLCASSSLGSSYNEQFFGPGTRLTVL.

The chain employs TRBV5-1 and TRBJ1-5; 9 bases are a match to TRBD1. Germline-derived CDR1 and CDR2 are SGHRS and YFSETQ. V shed 4 bases, J shed 6 bases, and the junction held 5 bases outside the gene matches. This CDR3 has 14 residues. CDR3: CASSPQGAGQPQHF. CDR3 in DNA: TGCGCCAGCAGCCCACAGGGGGCCGGTCAGCCCCAGCATTTT.

The chain combines TRBV2 with TRBJ1-3, with 7 bases that match TRBD1. This CDR3 is 16 amino acids long. Germline values: CDR1 SNHLY, CDR2 FYNNEI. Trimming took 6 bases from V and 0 from J; bases not matched to a gene: 8. The CDR3 protein is CASRSGTASSGNTIYF. CDR3 coding DNA: TGTGCCAGCAGGTCCGGGACAGCCAGCTCTGGAAACACCATATATTTT.

This clone was seen just once. The chain employs TRBV5-1 and TRBJ2-5, with 7 bases fitting TRBD1. V lost 0 bases, J lost 2 bases, and 4 bases stayed unmatched. Per germline, CDR1 SGHRS and CDR2 YFSETQ. CDR3 length: 15 residues. The CDR3 DNA reads as TGCGCCAGCAGCTTGGTTAACAGGGGTCAAGAGACCCAGTACTTC. Translation: CASSLVNRGQETQYF.

J is TRBJ1-5 and V is TRBV7-9; D uncertain. CDR1 and CDR2 from the germline V gene are SEHNR and FQNEAQ (reference sequence). CDR3 length: 15 amino acids. Trimming shortened V by 0 bases and J by 4 bases, and 10 bases separated the two germline ends. DNA of the CDR3: TGTGCCAGCAGCTTAGCGAGGGATGGTAATCAGCCCCAGCATTTT. The encoded protein is CASSLARDGNQPQHF.

This clone was seen a single time. This chain links TRBV11-3 with TRBJ2-7; D remains unclear. Germline V gene data show CDR1 as SGHNT and CDR2 as YENEEA. Deletions cut 2 bases from V and 2 bases from J, with 7 bases between. The CDR3 is made up of 13 amino acids. In DNA form, the CDR3 reads TGTGCCAGCAGCTTATCCAGCACCTACGAGCAGTACTTC. Translating gives CASSLSSTYEQYF.

The V call is TRBV15, the J call TRBJ2-2, with D hard to call. The CDR3 extends over 13 amino acids. The V and J ends lost 5 bases and 4 bases respectively, with 8 bases between them. CDR1 is LNHNV and CDR2 is YYDKDF in the germline V gene (reference sequence). CDR3 sequence reads: CATSSRITGELFF. CDR3 sequence (DNA): TGTGCCACCAGCTCTAGAATCACCGGGGAGCTGTTTTTT.

This rearrangement joins TRBV28 to TRBJ2-3, with a possible D match to TRBD2 (6 bases). The CDR3 is made up of 15 amino acids. Germline loops: CDR1 MDHEN, CDR2 SYDVKM. The V end lost 6 bases, the J end lost 4 bases, and 17 bases lay between the germline ends. The CDR3, as DNA: TGTGCCAGCAGACCGACAAGACTAGGTCCAGATACGCAGTATTTT. Its translation: CASRPTRLGPDTQYF.

The table lists this clone with a few counts. This sequence joins TRBV7-9 and TRBJ1-1; no clear D. Trimming cost V 5 bases and J 6 bases, with 13 bases left between them. Germline assignment: CDR1 SEHNR and CDR2 FQNEAQ (reference sequence). The length of the CDR3 is 13 residues. CDR3 coding DNA: TGTGCCAGCAGCCGCTCAAAGACGGCTGAAGCTTTCTTT. It codes for CASSRSKTAEAFF.

The chain has TRBV19 and TRBJ1-5; D possibly corresponds to TRBD1 (5 bases). Trimming pared 2 bases from V and 3 bases from J, leaving 8 bases between. CDR3 size: 14 residues. Germline CDR1 is LNHDA and CDR2 is SQIVND (reference sequence). This CDR3 reads CASSIRDYNQPQHF. The CDR3 DNA reads TGTGCCAGTAGTATACGGGACTACAATCAGCCCCAGCATTTT.

This rearrangement joins TRBV28 to TRBJ1-5; D not resolved. This CDR3 contains 15 residues. V gave up 1 base and J gave up 4 bases, with 11 bases separating them. Germline V CDR1 and CDR2: MDHEN, SYDVKM. This CDR3 is CASSLYGRRNQPQHF. The CDR3 DNA reads TGTGCCAGCAGTTTATACGGACGGAGAAATCAGCCCCAGCATTTT.

This chain connects TRBV28 to TRBJ1-1; tentative D call: TRBD1 (5 bases). The CDR3 totals 14 residues. The germline V gene encodes CDR1 MDHEN and CDR2 SYDVKM. Trimming removed 1 base at V and 4 bases at J, with 10 bases between. The CDR3 region is CASSLFGGSTEAFF. The CDR3 nucleotides read TGTGCCAGCAGTTTATTCGGGGGTAGCACTGAAGCTTTCTTT.

This clone occurred once. The chain is built from TRBV2 and TRBJ2-7, with 11 nucleotides matching TRBD1. Germline CDR1 and CDR2: SNHLY and FYNNEI. The CDR3 has 13 residues. With V trimmed by 5 bases and J by 6 bases, 3 bases remained unmatched. In DNA, the CDR3 is TGTGCCAGCAGTCCCGGGACAGGGGGCGAGCAGTACTTC. It specifies CASSPGTGGEQYF.

This chain connects TRBV7-2 to TRBJ2-2; either TRBD1 or TRBD2 may supply D (5 bases each). CDR3 size: 14 residues. Trimming removed 1 base from V and 10 bases from J, with 13 bases in between. Germline V gene sequence: CDR1 SGHTA, CDR2 FQGNSA. CDR3 nucleotide sequence: TGTGCCAGCAGCTTAGAGAGGGGCGCTGTGGAGCTGTTTTTT. This codes for CASSLERGAVELFF.

The chain combines TRBV6-1 with TRBJ2-7; tentatively, D is TRBD2 (5 bases). V was clipped by 2 bases and J by 5 bases, with 10 bases between them. Germline V gene lookup returns CDR1 MNHNS and CDR2 SASEGT. There are 13 residues in the CDR3. CDR3 protein: CASSETSVDEQYF. The CDR3 DNA is TGTGCCAGCAGTGAAACTAGTGTCGACGAGCAGTACTTC.

The V and J genes are TRBV11-2 and TRBJ2-7, with a tentative D call TRBD1 (5 bases). The CDR3 is made up of 15 amino acids. Between the trimmed V and J ends, which lost 1 base and 2 bases, there was a span of 12 bases. Germline CDR1 reads SGHAT; CDR2 reads FQNNGV. This CDR3 is CASSLVSRAAYEQYF. DNA for the CDR3: TGTGCCAGCAGCTTAGTATCCAGGGCCGCCTACGAGCAGTACTTC.

The sample holds one count of this clone. The chain couples TRBV5-1 to TRBJ2-2; TRBD1 agrees at 7 bases. The CDR3 contains 16 residues. The germline CDR1 and CDR2 sequences are SGHRS and YFSETQ. The ends lost 3 bases at V and 1 base at J; junction bases unmatched: 6. Here the CDR3 DNA reads TGCGCCAGCAGCTCCCCGGGACAGAAGAACACCGGGGAGCTGTTTTTT. This sequence encodes CASSSPGQKNTGELFF.